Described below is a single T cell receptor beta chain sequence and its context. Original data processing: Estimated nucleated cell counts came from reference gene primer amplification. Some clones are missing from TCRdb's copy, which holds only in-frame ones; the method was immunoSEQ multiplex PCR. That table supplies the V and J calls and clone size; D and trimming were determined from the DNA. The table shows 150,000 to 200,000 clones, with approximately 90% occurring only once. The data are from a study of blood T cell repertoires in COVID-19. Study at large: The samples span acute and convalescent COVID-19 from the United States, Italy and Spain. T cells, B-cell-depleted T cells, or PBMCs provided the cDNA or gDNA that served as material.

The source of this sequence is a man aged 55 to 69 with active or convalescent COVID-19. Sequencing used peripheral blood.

Here the CDR3 DNA reads TGTGCCAGTAGTACTTCAGACAGGGGGGGCACTGAAGCTTTCTTT. The encoded protein is CASSTSDRGGTEAFF. This chain uses TRBV19 with TRBJ1-1, with 9 bases that match TRBD1. Germline loops: CDR1 LNHDA, CDR2 SQIVND (reference sequence). V lost 4 bases and J lost 4; bases outside the gene matches: 7. The CDR3 covers 15 residues.